The present TCR beta chain was sequenced within a study of blood T cell repertoires in COVID-19. Study as a whole: There were acute and convalescent COVID-19 samples, and they came from the United States, Italy and Spain. Nucleic acid was either cDNA or gDNA, and it came from T cells, B-cell-depleted T cells, or PBMCs.

V lost 1 base and J lost 4, with 7 bases in between. CDR3 length equals 13 residues. Germline lookup yields CDR1 MGHDK and CDR2 SYGVNS. As handled by the study authors: Amplification from reference gene primers served as the basis for estimated nucleated cell counts. TCRdb's copy holds only in-frame clones and misses some; the assay was immunoSEQ multiplex PCR. That table is the source of V, J and clone size, and D and trimming were worked out from the DNA. Here the sample spans about 170,000 clones, approximately 86% being singletons. Patients in Seattle were enrolled during active infection, then followed longitudinally.

Input material: peripheral blood. J is TRBJ2-5 and V is TRBV25-1; tentative D call: TRBD2 (6 bases). This clonotype originated in a woman older than 75 with COVID-19, enrolled during active disease. The CDR3 is CASSEFGGETQYF. Written as DNA, the CDR3 is TGTGCCAGCAGTGAATTCGGGGGAGAGACCCAGTACTTC.